Shown below are 27 T cell receptor beta chains from a single sample sequenced in a study of shared clonotypes between healthy human individuals. TCRdb's copy holds only in-frame clones and misses some; the assay was immunoSEQ multiplex PCR. Found here are 2,500,000 or so clones, less than 95% of them singletons; the top ten hold roughly 0.34%. Sequences were obtained from naive CD4+ T cells from PBMCs. As for subset: CD45RA+ positively selected. Receptors originate from a young man in good health. Some clones in this sample may be carry-over from other donors' samples.

This clone has only a few counts. This specimen includes other DNA sequences encoding the same CDR3. V usage is TRBV7-8 and J usage is TRBJ1-1; tentative D call: TRBD1 (5 bases). V lost 1 base and J lost 4, with 7 bases in between. This CDR3 is 13 amino acids long. Germline V gene lookup returns CDR1 SGHVS and CDR2 FQNEAQ. The CDR3 coding sequence is TGTGCCAGCAGCTTAGGGGGGGGCACTGAAGCTTTCTTT. It specifies CASSLGGGTEAFF.

The J gene is TRBJ2-5, the V gene TRBV2, with D possibly being TRBD1 or TRBD2 (8 bases each). The germline V gene has CDR1 SNHLY and CDR2 FYNNEI. This CDR3 has 16 residues. V lost 5 bases and J 0 bases, leaving 16 bases between the germline ends. The CDR3 protein is CASSREGRGHQETQYF. CDR3 in DNA: TGTGCCAGCAGTCGGGAGGGCAGGGGGCACCAAGAGACCCAGTACTTC.

The chain uses TRBV11-2 and TRBJ2-2, with 11 nucleotides matching TRBD1. V lost 4 bases, J lost 4 bases, and 2 bases stayed unmatched. The CDR3 sequence is 15 residues long. Germline values: CDR1 SGHAT, CDR2 FQNNGV. CDR3 bases: TGTGCCAGCAGCTGGGGGACAGGGGGCACCGGGGAGCTGTTTTTT. Translation gives CASSWGTGGTGELFF.

V usage is TRBV18 and J usage is TRBJ2-6, with unresolved D. Between the trimmed V and J ends, which lost 3 bases and 0 bases, there was a span of 12 bases. This CDR3 has 17 residues. The germline CDR1 and CDR2 sequences are KGHSH and LQKENI. CDR3 sequence: CASSPGRTPSGANVLTF. The CDR3 DNA sequence: TGTGCCAGCTCACCGGGTCGGACCCCCTCTGGGGCCAACGTCCTGACTTTC.

The chain carries TRBV6-1 and TRBJ2-1; 7 bases are a match to TRBD1. The germline V gene encodes CDR1 MNHNS and CDR2 SASEGT. This CDR3 is built from 17 residues. The ends lost 2 bases at V and 0 bases at J; junction bases unmatched: 7. The DNA of the CDR3 is TGTGCCAGCAGTGAACCAGACAGGGCGGGCTCCTACAATGAGCAGTTCTTC. As protein: CASSEPDRAGSYNEQFF.

This clone was counted once. The chain has TRBV28 and TRBJ1-1; 8 bases are a match to TRBD1. The CDR3 has 16 residues. V lost 7 bases to trimming and J lost 3 bases; unmatched junction nucleotides: 13. CDR1 is MDHEN, CDR2 SYDVKM, per germline. CDR3 in amino acids: CASTDPRGRRHTEAFF. CDR3 coding DNA: TGTGCCAGCACCGATCCCAGGGGGCGCAGGCACACTGAAGCTTTCTTT.

With respect to this clone: It is likely a read error, because the conserved phenylalanine at the end of the CDR3 is missing. The chain uses TRBV11-1 and TRBJ1-1, with a weak D call TRBD1 (6 bases). Germline CDR1 is SGHAT and CDR2 is FQDESV (reference sequence). Deletions cut 5 bases from V and 8 bases from J, with 15 bases between. There are 13 residues in the CDR3. In nucleotides, the CDR3 is TGTGCCAGCAGCCGGGAGCGGGGGGGCGAAGCTTTCCTT. Amino acid sequence: CASSRERGGEAFL.

The chain uses TRBV15 and TRBJ2-2; no reliable D call. This CDR3 comprises 16 residues. Trimming stripped 0 bases from V and 0 bases from J, with 8 bases between. CDR1 is LNHNV, CDR2 YYDKDF, per germline (reference sequence). For the CDR3, the DNA is TGTGCCACCAGCAGAGACCTTGGCTCGAACACCGGGGAGCTGTTTTTT. Amino acids: CATSRDLGSNTGELFF.

The chain joins TRBV5-1 to TRBJ1-5; no definite D call. The CDR3 is 15 amino acids. The V end lost 4 bases, the J end lost 0 bases, and 11 bases lay between the germline ends. From germline, CDR1 is SGHRS and CDR2 YFSETQ. The CDR3 spells CASSRDGVSNQPQHF. In nucleotides, the CDR3 is TGCGCCAGCAGCCGAGACGGAGTTAGCAATCAGCCCCAGCATTTT.

The rearrangement links TRBV28 to TRBJ1-5; D is unresolved. V lost 8 bases, J lost 9 bases, and 11 bases lay in between. The CDR3 is made up of 11 amino acids. Germline V gene lookup returns CDR1 MDHEN and CDR2 SYDVKM. CDR3: CASSATGPQHF. CDR3 nucleotides: TGTGCCAGCTCCGCGACCGGGCCCCAGCATTTT.

The chain uses TRBV6-5 and TRBJ2-6; no clear D. CDR3 length: 16 residues. Trimming took off 2 bases at V and 0 bases at J, with 8 bases between the two ends. The V gene's germline CDR1 is MNHEY and CDR2 SVGAGI. The CDR3 spells CASSYGPGSGANVLTF. In nucleotides, the CDR3 is TGTGCCAGCAGTTACGGCCCAGGCTCTGGGGCCAACGTCCTGACTTTC.

This chain uses TRBV7-2 with TRBJ2-1; no clear D. Trimming shortened V by 0 bases and J by 2 bases, and 8 bases separated the two germline ends. The CDR3 consists of 15 residues. Germline V gives CDR1 SGHTA, CDR2 FQGNSA. The CDR3 nucleotides read TGTGCCAGCAGCTTAGCCGCGAGCGCCTACAATGAGCAGTTCTTC. Translating gives CASSLAASAYNEQFF. Combining the CDR3 with reference TRBV7-2 and TRBJ2-1 gives the whole variable domain GAGVSQSPSNKVTEKGKDVELRCDPISGHTALYWYRQSLGQGLEFLIYFQGNSAPDKSGLPSDRFSAERTGGSVSTLTIQRTQQEDSAVYLCASSLAASAYNEQFFGPGTRLTVL.

V usage is TRBV5-1 and J usage is TRBJ1-4, with D unclear. Trimming took off 3 bases at V and 0 bases at J, with 9 bases between the two ends. The CDR3 is 15 amino acids. Germline lookup yields CDR1 SGHRS and CDR2 YFSETQ. The CDR3 DNA is TGCGCCAGCAGCTCTCGGGCAGCAACTAATGAAAAACTGTTTTTT. It specifies CASSSRAATNEKLFF.

Regarding this clone: The same CDR3 arises from other DNA sequences in this sample as well. The V call is TRBV5-1, the J call TRBJ2-3; D not resolved. Germline CDR1 is SGHRS and CDR2 is YFSETQ. Trimming shortened V by 3 bases and J by 0 bases, and 8 bases separated the two germline ends. The CDR3 loop spans 14 amino acids. CDR3 DNA sequence: TGCGCCAGCAGCTCCGCTGGAAGCACAGATACGCAGTATTTT. It translates to CASSSAGSTDTQYF.

The chain joins TRBV19 to TRBJ1-4; no firm D call. CDR3 length: 13 amino acids. Germline assignment: CDR1 LNHDA and CDR2 SQIVND (reference sequence). Trimming left V 6 bases short and J 6 bases short, with 11 bases between. The CDR3 sequence is CASRPGGDEKLFF. DNA of the CDR3: TGTGCCAGTAGGCCCGGTGGGGATGAAAAACTGTTTTTT.

V gene TRBV5-4 combines with J gene TRBJ2-5; possible D gene TRBD2, 6 bases. The CDR3 is 15 amino acids. The germline gives CDR1 SGHNT, CDR2 YYREEE (reference sequence). V was cut by 1 base and J by 7 bases, with 17 bases left in between. The CDR3 DNA sequence: TGTGCCAGCAGCTTGTCGGAGCCCCAGGAGGGGACCCAGTACTTC. It translates to CASSLSEPQEGTQYF.

The V gene is TRBV6-6, the J gene TRBJ2-1, with TRBD1 identical over 10 bases. The V gene's germline CDR1 is MNHNY and CDR2 SVGAGI (reference sequence). This CDR3 is 13 amino acids long. V gave up 6 bases and J gave up 6 bases; unmatched junction bases: 2. CDR3 residues: CASRRTGGNEQFF. CDR3 DNA sequence: TGTGCCAGCAGACGGACAGGGGGCAATGAGCAGTTCTTC.

CDR3 DNA: TGTGCCAGCAGCCAAGCGGGAGTAAGAGAGACCCAGTACTTC. Translating gives CASSQAGVRETQYF. The chain joins TRBV14 to TRBJ2-5; TRBD2 is a possible D gene (6 bases). Germline CDR1 is SGHDN and CDR2 is FVKESK. V dropped 1 base and J dropped 4 bases, with 10 bases sitting between them. The CDR3 sequence is 14 residues long.

V is TRBV6-1 and J is TRBJ2-3, with D possibly TRBD1 on 6 matching bases. The germline CDR1 and CDR2 sequences are MNHNS and SASEGT. The CDR3 loop spans 15 amino acids. Trimming took off 5 bases at V and 2 bases at J, with 14 bases between the two ends. The CDR3 DNA follows: TGTGCCAGCAGTACCGGGACACTTTACACAGATACGCAGTATTTT. Its translation: CASSTGTLYTDTQYF.

The gene calls are TRBV2 and TRBJ1-3, with TRBD1 matching 7 bases. The CDR3 is 15 residues long. Germline V gene lookup returns CDR1 SNHLY and CDR2 FYNNEI. Trimming removed 5 bases from V and 0 bases from J; junction bases left unmatched: 4. The CDR3 is CASSKDRASGNTIYF. Written as DNA, the CDR3 is TGTGCCAGCAGTAAAGACAGGGCCTCTGGAAACACCATATATTTT.

The chain combines TRBV29-1 with TRBJ2-1, with D perhaps TRBD2 (6 bases). Deletions cut 1 base from V and 8 bases from J, with 15 bases between. CDR1 and CDR2 (germline): SQVTM, ANQGSEA. The CDR3 consists of 14 residues. The CDR3 sequence is CSVEGGISFDEQFF. The DNA for the CDR3 is TGCAGCGTTGAAGGCGGGATCAGTTTCGATGAGCAGTTCTTC.

The rearrangement joins TRBV5-1 to TRBJ2-5; 10 bases map to TRBD2. Germline assignment: CDR1 SGHRS and CDR2 YFSETQ. The V segment lost 3 bases and the J segment 5 bases; nucleotides outside the gene matches: 4. The CDR3 has 14 amino acids. CDR3 in DNA: TGCGCCAGCAGCTCCGGGACTAGCGAGGAGACCCAGTACTTC. Its protein product is CASSSGTSEETQYF.

CDR3 sequence reads: CASSEGVPGELFF. CDR3 DNA: TGTGCCAGTAGTGAAGGGGTTCCCGGGGAGCTGTTTTTT. The chain has TRBV19 and TRBJ2-2; possibly TRBD1 for D (5 bases). This CDR3 is 13 amino acids long. The V gene's germline CDR1 is LNHDA and CDR2 SQIVND (reference sequence). The germline V and J ends were trimmed by 5 bases and 6 bases, with 10 bases remaining between them.

The V call is TRBV4-2, the J call TRBJ2-1, with a tentative D call TRBD2 (5 bases). V was clipped by 1 base and J by 5 bases, with 9 bases between them. This CDR3 contains 14 residues. Germline CDR1 LGHNA, CDR2 YNFKEQ. Here the CDR3 reads CASSQGRDNNEQFF. CDR3 DNA: TGTGCCAGCAGCCAAGGCCGGGATAACAATGAGCAGTTCTTC.

The rearrangement links TRBV28 to TRBJ2-6; perhaps TRBD1 as D (7 bases). Germline V gene sequence: CDR1 MDHEN, CDR2 SYDVKM. This CDR3 spans 15 amino acids. V lost 4 bases and J lost 7, with 14 bases in between. CDR3 DNA sequence: TGTGCCAGCAGTTCGACAGGGCGGGAAGCCAACGTCCTGACTTTC. Translation: CASSSTGREANVLTF.

The genes are TRBV4-3 and TRBJ2-4; the D gene is possibly TRBD1 (5 bases). V lost 0 bases and J 0 bases, leaving 12 bases between the germline ends. This CDR3 region has 17 residues. In germline, CDR1 is LGHNA, CDR2 YSLEER. CDR3: CASSQERTRVAKNIQYF. The CDR3, as DNA: TGCGCCAGCAGCCAAGAACGGACAAGGGTAGCCAAAAACATTCAGTACTTC.

This clone was seen a few times. This chain connects TRBV7-9 to TRBJ1-2, with 7 bases identical to TRBD1. V gave up 4 bases and J gave up 8 bases; unmatched junction bases: 4. Germline assignment: CDR1 SEHNR and CDR2 FQNEAQ (reference sequence). The CDR3 has 12 residues. CDR3 residues: CASSWTGMGYTF. CDR3 bases: TGTGCCAGCAGCTGGACAGGCATGGGCTACACCTTC. Full variable domain (rest looked up from reference TRBV7-9 and TRBJ1-2): DTGVSQNPRHKITKRGQNVTFRCDPISEHNRLYWYRQTLGQGPEFLTYFQNEAQLEKSRLLSDRFSAERPKGSFSTLEIQRTEQGDSAMYLCASSWTGMGYTFGSGTRLTVV.